This T cell receptor (beta chain) was found in a study of blood T cell repertoires in COVID-19. Study context: Both acute and convalescent COVID-19 samples were obtained from the United States, Italy and Spain.

The protocol was immunoSEQ multiplex PCR, while the TCRdb copy is restricted to in-frame clones and leaves out a portion. There are over 150,000 clones in the sample; approximately 84% occur only once, and roughly 11% lies in the top ten. Germline CDR1 is MDHEN and CDR2 is SYDVKM. The CDR3 runs 15 residues. The J segment lost 4 bases and the V segment lost 5 bases, leaving 11 bases of the junction unmatched. Sequencing input: peripheral blood. The rearrangement links TRBV28 to TRBJ2-7; 7 nucleotides align to TRBD1. The receptor was derived from a man in his 70s with active or convalescent COVID-19. In nucleotides, the CDR3 is TGTGCCAGCAGTGCCTCCGGGACAGTCCTTTACGAGCAGTACTTC. This translates into CASSASGTVLYEQYF.